The sequence of this TCR beta chain was determined in a study of cytomegalovirus exposure and HLA in healthy donors. The study drew the donors from its approximately 110-subject validation cohort, separate from the roughly 700-subject first cohort. Measured with immunoSEQ multiplex PCR; TCRdb has only the in-frame clones, and not every one. The sample holds 90,000 to 130,000 clones; about 92% are singletons and the top ten take approximately 1.9%. This TCR was sampled from a woman younger than 35 in good health and CMV-seronegative. Sequencing was done on a sample of PBMCs.

The CDR3 here is CASSDRLTGKNSPLHF. The CDR3 DNA is TGTGCCAGCAGTGACCGACTGACAGGGAAGAATTCACCCCTCCACTTT. The chain combines TRBV6-1 with TRBJ1-6; 7 bases agree with TRBD1. CDR3 length: 16 amino acids. The V gene's germline CDR1 is MNHNS and CDR2 SASEGT. The junction had 9 bases not matched to a gene; V was cut back by 3 bases and J by 7 bases.